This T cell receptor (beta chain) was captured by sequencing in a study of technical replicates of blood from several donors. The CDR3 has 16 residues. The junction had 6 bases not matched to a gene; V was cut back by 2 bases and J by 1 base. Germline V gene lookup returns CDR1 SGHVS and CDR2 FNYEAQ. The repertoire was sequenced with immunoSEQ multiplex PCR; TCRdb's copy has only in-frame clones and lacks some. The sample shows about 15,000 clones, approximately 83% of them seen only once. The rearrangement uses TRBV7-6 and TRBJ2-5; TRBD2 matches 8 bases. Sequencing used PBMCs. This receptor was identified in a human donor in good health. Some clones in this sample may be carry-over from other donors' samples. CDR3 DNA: TGTGCCAGCAGCTTACCTACTAGCGGAGTCCAAGAGACCCAGTACTTC. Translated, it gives CASSLPTSGVQETQYF.